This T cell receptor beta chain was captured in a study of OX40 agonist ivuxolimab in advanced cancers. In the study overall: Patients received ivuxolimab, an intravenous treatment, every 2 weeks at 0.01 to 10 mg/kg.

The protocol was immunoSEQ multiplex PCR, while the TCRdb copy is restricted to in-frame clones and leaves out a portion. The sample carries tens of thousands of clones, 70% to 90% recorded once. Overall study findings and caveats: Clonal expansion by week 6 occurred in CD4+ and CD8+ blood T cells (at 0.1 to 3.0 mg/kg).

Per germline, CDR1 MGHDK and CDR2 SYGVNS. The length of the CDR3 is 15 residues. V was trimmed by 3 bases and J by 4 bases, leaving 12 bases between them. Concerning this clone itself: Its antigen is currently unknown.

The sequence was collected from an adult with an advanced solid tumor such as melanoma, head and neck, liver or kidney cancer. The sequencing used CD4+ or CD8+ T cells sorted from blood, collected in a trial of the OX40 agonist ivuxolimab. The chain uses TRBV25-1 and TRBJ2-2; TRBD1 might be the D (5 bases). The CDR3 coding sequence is TGTGCCAGCAGTGACAGGGTGATGGGCACCGGGGAGCTGTTTTTT. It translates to CASSDRVMGTGELFF. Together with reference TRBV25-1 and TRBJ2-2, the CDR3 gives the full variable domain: EADIYQTPRYLVIGTGKKITLECSQTMGHDKMYWYQQDPGMELHLIHYSYGVNSTEKGDLSSESTVSRIRTEHFPLTLESARPSHTSQYLCASSDRVMGTGELFFGEGSRLTVL.